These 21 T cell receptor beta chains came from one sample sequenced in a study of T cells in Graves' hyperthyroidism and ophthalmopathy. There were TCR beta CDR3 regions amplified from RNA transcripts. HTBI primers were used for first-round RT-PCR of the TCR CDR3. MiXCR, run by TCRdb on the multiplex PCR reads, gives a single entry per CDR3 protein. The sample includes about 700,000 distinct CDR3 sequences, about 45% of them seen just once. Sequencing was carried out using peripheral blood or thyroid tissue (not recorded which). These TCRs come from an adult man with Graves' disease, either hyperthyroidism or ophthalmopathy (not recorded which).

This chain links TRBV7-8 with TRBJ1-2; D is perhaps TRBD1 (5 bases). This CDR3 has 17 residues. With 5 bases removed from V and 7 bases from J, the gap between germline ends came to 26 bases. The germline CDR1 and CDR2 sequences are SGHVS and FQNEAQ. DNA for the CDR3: TGTGCCAGCAGCCAGATGGGGCGGAACAGGAACTTACGTGGCTACACCTTC. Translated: CASSQMGRNRNLRGYTF.

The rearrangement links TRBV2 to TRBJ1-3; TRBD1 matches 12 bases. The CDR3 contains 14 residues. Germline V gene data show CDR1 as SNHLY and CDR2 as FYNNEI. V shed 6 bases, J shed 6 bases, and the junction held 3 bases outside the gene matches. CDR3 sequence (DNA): TGTGCCAGCAGCCAGGGACAGGGGGCAAACACCATATATTTT. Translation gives CASSQGQGANTIYF.

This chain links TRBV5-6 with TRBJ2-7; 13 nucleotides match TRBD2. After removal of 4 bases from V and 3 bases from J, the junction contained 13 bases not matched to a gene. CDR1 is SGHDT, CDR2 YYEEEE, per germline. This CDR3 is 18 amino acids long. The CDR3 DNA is TGTGCCAGCAGCCGATATAAAGCTGGACTAGCGGGAGTCTACGAGCAGTACTTC. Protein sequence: CASSRYKAGLAGVYEQYF.

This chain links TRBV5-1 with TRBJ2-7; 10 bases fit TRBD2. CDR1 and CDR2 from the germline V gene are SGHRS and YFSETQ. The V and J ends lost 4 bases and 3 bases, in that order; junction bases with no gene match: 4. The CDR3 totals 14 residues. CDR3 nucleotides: TGCGCCAGCAGCCTCGGGACTAGCGTCTACGAGCAGTACTTC. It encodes CASSLGTSVYEQYF.

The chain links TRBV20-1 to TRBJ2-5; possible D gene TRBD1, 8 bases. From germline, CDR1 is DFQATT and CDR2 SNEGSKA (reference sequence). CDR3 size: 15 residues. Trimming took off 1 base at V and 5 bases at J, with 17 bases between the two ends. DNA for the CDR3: TGCAGTGCTAGAGGTTTTGACAGGGGAGGGGAGACCCAGTACTTC. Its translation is CSARGFDRGGETQYF.

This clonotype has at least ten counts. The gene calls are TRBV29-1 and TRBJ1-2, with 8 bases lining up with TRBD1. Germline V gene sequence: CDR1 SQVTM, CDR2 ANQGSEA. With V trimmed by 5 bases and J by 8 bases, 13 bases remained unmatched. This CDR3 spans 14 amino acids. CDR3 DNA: TGCAGCGTTCCAATGAACAGGGGGAGTGGAGGCTACACCTTC. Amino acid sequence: CSVPMNRGSGGYTF.

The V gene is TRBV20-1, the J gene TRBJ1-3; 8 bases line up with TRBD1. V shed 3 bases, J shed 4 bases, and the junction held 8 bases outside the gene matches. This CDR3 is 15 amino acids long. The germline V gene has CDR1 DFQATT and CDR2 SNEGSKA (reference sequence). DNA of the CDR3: TGCAGTGCTAGGCCGCTCAGGGGGCCCGGAAACACCATATATTTT. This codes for CSARPLRGPGNTIYF.

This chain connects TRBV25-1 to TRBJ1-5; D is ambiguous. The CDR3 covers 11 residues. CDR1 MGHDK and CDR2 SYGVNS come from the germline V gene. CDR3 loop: CASRREQPQHF. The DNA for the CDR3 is TGTGCTTCGAGGAGGGAACAGCCCCAGCATTTT.

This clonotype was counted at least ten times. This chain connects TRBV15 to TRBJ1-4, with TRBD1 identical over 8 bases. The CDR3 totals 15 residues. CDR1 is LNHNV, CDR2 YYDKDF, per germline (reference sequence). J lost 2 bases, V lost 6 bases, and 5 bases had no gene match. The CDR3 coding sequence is TGTGCCACCAGTAAACAGGGGGTGACTAATGAAAAACTGTTTTTT. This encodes CATSKQGVTNEKLFF.

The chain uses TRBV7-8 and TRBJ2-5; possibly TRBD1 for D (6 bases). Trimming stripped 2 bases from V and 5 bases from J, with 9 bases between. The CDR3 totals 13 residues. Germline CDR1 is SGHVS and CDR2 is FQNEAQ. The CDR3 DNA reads TGTGCCAGCAGCTTAAGGGACATTGAGACCCAGTACTTC. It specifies CASSLRDIETQYF.

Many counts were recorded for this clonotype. CDR3 sequence: CASSSGNYGYTF. The CDR3, as DNA: TGCGCCAGCAGCTCAGGGAACTATGGCTACACCTTC. The chain uses TRBV5-1 and TRBJ1-2, with D maybe TRBD1 (5 bases). The V gene lost 3 bases and the J gene lost 2 bases, with 5 bases spanning the gap. Germline V gene sequence: CDR1 SGHRS, CDR2 YFSETQ. The CDR3 length is 12 residues.

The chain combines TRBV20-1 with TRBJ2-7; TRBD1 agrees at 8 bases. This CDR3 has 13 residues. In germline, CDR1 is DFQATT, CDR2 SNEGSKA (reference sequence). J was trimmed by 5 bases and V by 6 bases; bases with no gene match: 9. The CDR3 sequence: CSAPDRVRDEQYF. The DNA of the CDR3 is TGCAGTGCCCCGGACAGGGTGAGAGACGAGCAGTACTTC.

The CDR3 protein is CSAYREGEQYF. CDR3 sequence (DNA): TGCAGTGCGTACAGGGAGGGCGAGCAGTACTTC. V is TRBV20-1 and J is TRBJ2-7; D may be TRBD2 (7 bases). Trimming stripped 6 bases from V and 6 bases from J, with 12 bases between. Germline CDR1 is DFQATT and CDR2 is SNEGSKA (reference sequence). The CDR3 extends over 11 amino acids.

CDR3 amino acids: CSVGSGQGLPGEQYF. CDR3 nucleotide sequence: TGCAGCGTTGGTTCGGGACAGGGCCTTCCGGGGGAGCAGTACTTC. This chain joins TRBV29-1 and TRBJ2-7; the match to TRBD1 covers 9 bases. Germline lookup yields CDR1 SQVTM and CDR2 ANQGSEA. Losses at the gene ends were 4 bases for V and 7 bases for J; bases not matched to a gene: 14. The CDR3 totals 15 residues.

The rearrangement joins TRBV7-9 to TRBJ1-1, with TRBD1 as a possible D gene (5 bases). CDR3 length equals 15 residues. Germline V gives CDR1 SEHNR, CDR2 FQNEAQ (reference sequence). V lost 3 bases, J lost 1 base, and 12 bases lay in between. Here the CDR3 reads CASSFSGTANTEAFF. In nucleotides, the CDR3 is TGTGCCAGCAGCTTCTCCGGGACGGCGAACACTGAAGCTTTCTTT.

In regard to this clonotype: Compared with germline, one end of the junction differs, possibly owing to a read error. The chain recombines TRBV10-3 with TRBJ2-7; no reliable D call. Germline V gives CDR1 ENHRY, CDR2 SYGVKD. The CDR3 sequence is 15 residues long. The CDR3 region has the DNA TGTGCCAGCAGTTCCCCTTCCCTGCTAGCCTACGAGCAGTACTTC. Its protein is CASSSPSLLAYEQYF.

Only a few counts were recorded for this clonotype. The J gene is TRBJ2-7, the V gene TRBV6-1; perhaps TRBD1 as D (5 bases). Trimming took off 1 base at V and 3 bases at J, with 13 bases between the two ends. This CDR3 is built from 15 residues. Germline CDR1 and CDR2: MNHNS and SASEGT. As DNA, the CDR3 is TGTGCCAGCAGTGAAGGGTCAGGGTTTAACTACGAGCAGTACTTC. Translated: CASSEGSGFNYEQYF.

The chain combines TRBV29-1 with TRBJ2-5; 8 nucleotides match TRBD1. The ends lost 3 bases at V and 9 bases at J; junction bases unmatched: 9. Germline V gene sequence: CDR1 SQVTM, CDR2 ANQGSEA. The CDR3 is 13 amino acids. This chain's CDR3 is CSVDDRGGQPQYF. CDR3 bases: TGCAGCGTTGATGACAGGGGAGGACAGCCCCAGTACTTC. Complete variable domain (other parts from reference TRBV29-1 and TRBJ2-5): SAVISQKPSRDICQRGTSLTIQCQVDSQVTMMFWYRQQPGQSLTLIATANQGSEATYESGFVIDKFPISRPNLTFSTLTVSNMSPEDSSIYLCSVDDRGGQPQYFGPGTRLLVL.

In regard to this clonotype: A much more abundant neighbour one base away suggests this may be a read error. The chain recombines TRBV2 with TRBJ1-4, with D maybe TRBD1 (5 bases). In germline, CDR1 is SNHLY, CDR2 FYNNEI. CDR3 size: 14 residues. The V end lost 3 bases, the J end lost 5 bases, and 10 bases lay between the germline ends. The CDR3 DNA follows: TGTGCCAGCAGTGACGGGGGAATGAATGAAAAACTGTTTTTT. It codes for CASSDGGMNEKLFF.

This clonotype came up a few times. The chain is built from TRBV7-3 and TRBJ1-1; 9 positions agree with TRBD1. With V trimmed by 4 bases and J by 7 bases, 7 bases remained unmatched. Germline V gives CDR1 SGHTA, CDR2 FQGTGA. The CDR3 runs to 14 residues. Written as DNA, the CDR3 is TGTGCCAGCAGCTCCCGGGACAGGGCAGTTGAAGCTTTCTTT. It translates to CASSSRDRAVEAFF.

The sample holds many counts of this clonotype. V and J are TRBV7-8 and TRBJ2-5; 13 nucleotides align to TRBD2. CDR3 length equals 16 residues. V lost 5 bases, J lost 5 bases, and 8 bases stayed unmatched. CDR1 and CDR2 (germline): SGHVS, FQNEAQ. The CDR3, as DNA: TGTGCCAGCAGCCCCCGGACTAGCGGGAGTGGCGAGACCCAGTACTTC. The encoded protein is CASSPRTSGSGETQYF. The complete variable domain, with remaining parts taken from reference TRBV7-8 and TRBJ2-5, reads GAGVSQSPRYKVAKRGQDVALRCDPISGHVSLFWYQQALGQGPEFLTYFQNEAQLDKSGLPSDRFFAERPEGSVSTLKIQRTQQEDSAVYLCASSPRTSGSGETQYFGPGTRLLVL.